What follows are 9 T cell receptor beta chains derived from one specimen sequenced in a study of Ad26.COV2.S vaccination and SARS-CoV-2 variants. Profiling relied on immunoSEQ multiplex PCR, and the TCRdb table lists in-frame clones only, not all of them. The table shows roughly 420,000 clones, with 85% to 90% occurring only once. Treatment here: roughly 20 received Ad26.COV2.S at low or high dose, single or two shots; roughly five received placebo; per-sample allocation not given. Day 63 after the first injection of vaccine or placebo was the sampling time. This sample comprised peripheral blood, obtained in a trial of Ad26.COV2.S vaccine versus placebo. All receptors derive from a person aged 18-65 years who received the Ad26.COV2.S COVID-19 vaccine or a placebo.

This clone has a single count. The rearrangement joins TRBV5-1 to TRBJ2-5, with unresolved D. CDR1 is SGHRS, CDR2 YFSETQ, per germline. The CDR3 has 13 residues. V dropped 1 base and J dropped 2 bases, with 6 bases sitting between them. The CDR3 sequence is CASSLSIQETQYF. The CDR3 DNA reads TGCGCCAGCAGCTTGTCCATACAAGAGACCCAGTACTTC.

This CDR3 reads CASSPEGEPIYSPLHF. The CDR3, as DNA: TGTGCCAGCAGCCCGGAGGGGGAGCCGATCTATTCACCCCTCCACTTT. The chain employs TRBV7-2 and TRBJ1-6; maybe TRBD1 (6 bases). The CDR3 extends over 16 amino acids. Germline values: CDR1 SGHTA, CDR2 FQGNSA. The V and J ends lost 5 bases and 8 bases respectively, with 19 bases between them.

The V gene is TRBV27, the J gene TRBJ1-2, with D maybe TRBD1 (5 bases). Germline lookup yields CDR1 MNHEY and CDR2 SMNVEV (reference sequence). V was shortened by 6 bases and J by 8 bases, with 16 bases between the two germline ends. This CDR3 contains 13 residues. The CDR3 loop is CASSSTPRGGYTF. CDR3 DNA: TGTGCCAGCAGCTCGACCCCCCGGGGGGGCTACACCTTC.

As regards this clone: Additional DNA sequences in this sample encode the identical CDR3. The gene calls are TRBV3-1 (or the pseudogene TRBV3-2) and TRBJ2-1; D is undetermined. The V gene's germline CDR1 is LGHDT and CDR2 YNNKEL (reference sequence). The length of the CDR3 is 13 residues. The V end lost 0 bases, the J end lost 4 bases, and 4 bases lay between the germline ends. The CDR3 is CASSQDRYNEQFF. For the CDR3, the DNA is TGTGCCAGCAGCCAAGACCGATACAATGAGCAGTTCTTC.

The table lists this clone with a few counts. V usage is TRBV6-1 and J usage is TRBJ2-3; D ambiguous. This CDR3 region has 15 residues. V gave up 3 bases and J gave up 2 bases, with 12 bases separating them. The germline V gene has CDR1 MNHNS and CDR2 SASEGT. CDR3 nucleotides: TGTGCCAGCAGTGAGACCAGCCATACCACAGATACGCAGTATTTT. It codes for CASSETSHTTDTQYF.

The chain recombines TRBV15 with TRBJ1-6; 8 bases fit TRBD1. With V trimmed by 5 bases and J by 1 base, 7 bases remained unmatched. Germline values: CDR1 LNHNV, CDR2 YYDKDF (reference sequence). The CDR3 sequence is 17 residues long. This CDR3 is CATSGRGPGSYNSPLHF. The DNA for the CDR3 is TGTGCCACCAGCGGCAGGGGGCCGGGATCCTATAATTCACCCCTCCACTTT.

The rearrangement joins TRBV19 to TRBJ2-3; 13 nucleotides match TRBD2. Germline values: CDR1 LNHDA, CDR2 SQIVND (reference sequence). This CDR3 has 18 residues. Trimming cost V 5 bases and J 3 bases; bases outside gene matches: 11. The DNA for the CDR3 is TGTGCCAGTAGTCTCACTAGCGGGGGGGCCATATGGACAGATACGCAGTATTTT. This translates into CASSLTSGGAIWTDTQYF.

The chain has TRBV7-3 and TRBJ2-2; D not resolved. V dropped 6 bases and J dropped 3 bases, with 11 bases sitting between them. Germline-derived CDR1 and CDR2 are SGHTA and FQGTGA. The length of the CDR3 is 14 residues. This CDR3 is CASRRRLDTGELFF. The CDR3 DNA reads as TGTGCCAGCAGGCGCAGGCTCGACACCGGGGAGCTGTTTTTT.

This chain joins TRBV28 and TRBJ1-6, with 9 bases that match TRBD1. Per germline, CDR1 MDHEN and CDR2 SYDVKM. The CDR3 is 15 residues long. The trim removed 6 bases at V and 8 bases at J, leaving 8 bases unmatched. The CDR3 is CASSYRGLGDSPLHF. The CDR3 DNA reads TGTGCCAGCAGCTACAGGGGGCTAGGGGATTCACCCCTCCACTTT.